Detailed here is one T cell receptor (beta chain). V was pared by 9 bases and J by 4 bases, with 15 bases between. The germline V gene encodes CDR1 MNHEY and CDR2 SMNVEV (reference sequence). The CDR3 is made up of 14 amino acids. This entry is derived from a study of T cell changes during pregnancy in multiple sclerosis. Sequencing used immunoSEQ multiplex PCR; TCRdb keeps in-frame clones, though not all of them. Of tens of thousands of clones in the sample, 85% to 90% were seen once. The receptor was isolated from a female donor with multiple sclerosis, enrolled in a pregnancy study. This sample comprised CD8+ T cells from peripheral blood mononuclear cells, obtained before pregnancy. The chain couples TRBV27 to TRBJ1-4; possibly TRBD1 for D (5 bases). CDR3 loop: CASTGGGSNEKLFF. The DNA of the CDR3 is TGTGCCAGTACGGGGGGGGGTAGTAATGAAAAACTGTTTTTT. The whole variable domain, remainder taken from reference TRBV27 and TRBJ1-4, is EAQVTQNPRYLITVTGKKLTVTCSQNMNHEYMSWYRQDPGLGLRQIYYSMNVEVTDKGDVPEGYKVSRKEKRNFPLILESPSPNQTSLYFCASTGGGSNEKLFFGSGTQLSVL.